This T cell receptor (beta chain) comes out of a study of CD8+ T cells in alopecia areata. The overall study: Patients in the treated group were given tofacitinib by mouth, 5 to 10 mg twice a day. General study points: Compared with mice, patients displayed less clear TCR sharing, possibly for HLA-related reasons. Especially in alopecia totalis/universalis, lesional scalp showed greater clonality than normal scalp did.

J lost 10 bases, V lost 0 bases, and 8 bases had no gene match. Germline V gene data show CDR1 as MNHEY and CDR2 as SVGAGI. The CDR3 has 14 amino acids. Turning to this clone: What it recognizes is unknown.

Extracted RNA was reverse transcribed into cDNA, the sequencing template. TCRdb's table, derived via immunoSEQ multiplex PCR, lists solely in-frame clones and lacks some. The sample shows 90,000 to 100,000 clones, around 38% of them seen only once. Lesional scalp punch biopsies and peripheral blood came from alopecia areata patients. The V and J genes are TRBV6-5 and TRBJ1-2; TRBD1 matches at 7 bases. The sequence came from a human donor with alopecia areata. Input material: CD4+ T cells sorted from blood. CDR3 DNA sequence: TGTGCCAGCAGTTACTCGGGACAGATTTCTTTCTACACCTTC. Its protein product is CASSYSGQISFYTF.